This entry lists 17 T cell receptor beta chains sequenced from one sample in a study of a mutant IDH1 vaccine in newly diagnosed glioma (dated by TCRdb to the early 2020s). The antigens of these receptors remain unknown. Sample time point, as interpreted from the label and publication: week 35, safety follow-up. A 20-mer mutant IDH1 peptide at 300 micrograms in Montanide made up each vaccine dose, which was injected subcutaneously together with topical imiquimod. Library generation was performed with the immunoSEQ multiplex PCR assay. Held by TCRdb, this immuneACCESS table contains in-frame sequences only and omits some clones. Under half of the omission traces to an unresolved V gene where checked; the cause of the rest is unknown. This sample holds 31,000 or so clones; approximately 78% were observed only once. Around 10% of the sample rests with the top ten. The sequences come from PBMCs, collected from a glioma patient whose treatment included an IDH1 peptide vaccine. These TCRs come from a woman aged 40 to 50 with glioma.

This sequence joins TRBV7-9 and TRBJ2-1; D is unresolved. The germline V gene encodes CDR1 SEHNR and CDR2 FQNEAQ (reference sequence). This CDR3 has 16 amino acids. V was cut by 5 bases and J by 0 bases, with 14 bases left in between. CDR3 region: CASSPPGRPSYNEQFF. The CDR3 bases are TGTGCCAGCAGCCCCCCCGGGCGCCCCTCCTACAATGAGCAGTTCTTC.

CDR3 nucleotide sequence: TGTGCCAGCAGCTCCCCGGGACAGGGAGGGGAGCAGTACTTC. Translation: CASSSPGQGGEQYF. This chain connects TRBV6-5 to TRBJ2-7; 9 bases align to TRBD1. Unmatched junction bases numbered 10, after V lost 6 bases and J lost 7 bases. The CDR3 contains 14 residues. CDR1 is MNHEY and CDR2 is SVGAGI in the germline V gene.

This chain uses TRBV5-1 with TRBJ2-5; TRBD2 aligns across 8 bases. The germline V gene has CDR1 SGHRS and CDR2 YFSETQ. This CDR3 comprises 15 residues. J lost 4 bases, V lost 7 bases, and 12 bases had no gene match. The CDR3 DNA reads TGCGCCAGCTTCACCCGGGGGGGAGGTGGAGAGACCCAGTACTTC. It yields the protein CASFTRGGGGETQYF.

The V gene is TRBV2, the J gene TRBJ1-4; D remains ambiguous. The germline V gene has CDR1 SNHLY and CDR2 FYNNEI. Trimming took off 1 base at V and 8 bases at J, with 11 bases between the two ends. This CDR3 has 14 residues. CDR3 sequence: CASSEGLREEKLFF. The CDR3 DNA reads as TGTGCCAGCAGTGAAGGATTAAGGGAGGAAAAACTGTTTTTT.

V is TRBV9 and J is TRBJ1-5; D uncertain. This CDR3 region has 15 residues. V was trimmed by 0 bases and J by 1 base, leaving 8 bases between them. In germline, CDR1 is SGDLS, CDR2 YYNGEE. The CDR3 spells CASSVEGNSNQPQHF. CDR3 nucleotide sequence: TGTGCCAGCAGCGTAGAGGGCAACAGCAATCAGCCCCAGCATTTT.

In nucleotides, the CDR3 is TGTGCCAGCGCGGGGGAGCGGATACACGATACGCAGTATTTT. This encodes CASAGERIHDTQYF. V is TRBV2 and J is TRBJ2-3, with 7 bases matching TRBD2. J lost 6 bases, V lost 8 bases, and 11 bases had no gene match. Per the germline V gene, CDR1 is SNHLY and CDR2 is FYNNEI. This CDR3 spans 14 amino acids.

This clone was detected a few times. This chain connects TRBV19 to TRBJ1-5; no firm D call. CDR1 and CDR2 from the germline V gene are LNHDA and SQIVND (reference sequence). V was cut by 1 base and J by 3 bases, with 7 bases left in between. CDR3 length: 14 amino acids. In nucleotides, the CDR3 is TGTGCCAGTAGTATAGGGAACTCCAATCAGCCCCAGCATTTT. Its translation is CASSIGNSNQPQHF.

The V and J genes are TRBV9 and TRBJ2-2; tentatively, D is TRBD2 (5 bases). CDR1 and CDR2 (germline): SGDLS, YYNGEE. The CDR3 extends over 17 amino acids. Trimming left V 2 bases short and J 5 bases short, with 19 bases between. CDR3 coding DNA: TGTGCCAGCAGCGTCCCCACTGGAGGTCCGAGGACCGGGGAGCTGTTTTTT. Translation gives CASSVPTGGPRTGELFF.

The J gene is TRBJ1-1, the V gene TRBV27; TRBD1 aligns across 8 bases. Trimming removed 5 bases from V and 4 bases from J; junction bases left unmatched: 3. The CDR3 spans 13 residues. CDR1 MNHEY and CDR2 SMNVEV come from the germline V gene (reference sequence). In nucleotides, the CDR3 is TGTGCCAGCAGTCTAGACAGGGGCACTGAAGCTTTCTTT. Translation: CASSLDRGTEAFF.

This rearrangement joins TRBV7-9 to TRBJ2-5; 8 bases agree with TRBD1. Germline V lookup: CDR1 SEHNR, CDR2 FQNEAQ (reference sequence). This CDR3 has 15 residues. V gave up 4 bases and J gave up 2 bases; unmatched junction bases: 6. The CDR3 DNA sequence: TGTGCCAGCAGCTCACGGGACAGGAATCAAGAGACCCAGTACTTC. Amino acid sequence: CASSSRDRNQETQYF.

V and J are TRBV7-2 and TRBJ2-7; possible D gene TRBD2, 6 bases. The CDR3 contains 15 residues. The V gene lost 6 bases and the J gene lost 0 bases, with 15 bases spanning the gap. Germline CDR1 SGHTA, CDR2 FQGNSA. The CDR3 nucleotides read TGTGCCAGCAGGCCGGGACTCGCGAGCTCCTACGAGCAGTACTTC. This codes for CASRPGLASSYEQYF.

This clone came up a few times. This chain joins TRBV7-9 and TRBJ1-3, with a tentative D call TRBD1 (5 bases). CDR3 length: 15 amino acids. Germline assignment: CDR1 SEHNR and CDR2 FQNEAQ (reference sequence). The V end was cut by 8 bases, the J end by 3 bases, with 17 bases between. The CDR3 DNA sequence: TGTGCCAGCCCCGGGGGGAATGATTATGGAAACACCATATATTTT. This gives the protein CASPGGNDYGNTIYF.

V is TRBV5-1 and J is TRBJ1-1; TRBD1 is a possible D gene (5 bases). CDR3 length: 15 amino acids. Germline V lookup: CDR1 SGHRS, CDR2 YFSETQ. V dropped 7 bases and J dropped 1 base, with 17 bases sitting between them. The CDR3 loop is CASSSRGRTNTEAFF. In nucleotides, the CDR3 is TGCGCCAGCTCCTCGAGGGGACGGACGAACACTGAAGCTTTCTTT.

The rearrangement uses TRBV5-1 and TRBJ1-2; D is unclear. Germline V gene data show CDR1 as SGHRS and CDR2 as YFSETQ. V gave up 4 bases and J gave up 0 bases, with 10 bases separating them. This CDR3 comprises 14 residues. DNA of the CDR3: TGCGCCAGCAGCCGGATCGGCACTAACTATGGCTACACCTTC. It translates to CASSRIGTNYGYTF.

This clone was counted a single time. This rearrangement joins TRBV11-2 to TRBJ2-2; 8 bases are a match to TRBD1. Losses at the gene ends were 0 bases for V and 7 bases for J; bases not matched to a gene: 4. The germline V gene encodes CDR1 SGHAT and CDR2 FQNNGV. CDR3 length equals 15 residues. CDR3 protein: CASSLDRGQDGELFF. The CDR3, as DNA: TGTGCCAGCAGCTTAGATCGGGGACAGGACGGGGAGCTGTTTTTT.

The chain carries TRBV30 and TRBJ2-4; the match to TRBD1 covers 8 bases. The V gene's germline CDR1 is GTSNPN and CDR2 SVGIG (reference sequence). V was clipped by 2 bases and J by 0 bases; unmatched bases: 6. This CDR3 region has 16 residues. CDR3 region: CAWSKQGELAKNIQYF. The CDR3 DNA follows: TGTGCCTGGAGTAAACAGGGGGAGCTAGCCAAAAACATTCAGTACTTC.

The rearrangement joins TRBV19 to TRBJ1-2; D is perhaps TRBD1 (6 bases). This CDR3 is 15 amino acids long. Germline-derived CDR1 and CDR2 are LNHDA and SQIVND (reference sequence). Trimming pared 6 bases from V and 5 bases from J, leaving 19 bases between. CDR3 nucleotide sequence: TGTGCCAGTAGCCCGGGGGGGGCGCGGAGATATGGCTACACCTTC. Translated: CASSPGGARRYGYTF.